The sequence of this TCR beta chain was determined in a study of shared clonotypes between healthy human individuals. Overall study results and limits: A generally larger estimated richness was seen in naive subsets than in memory subsets.

Repertoires were generated with immunoSEQ multiplex PCR, while TCRdb's copy carries only in-frame clones and drops some. This sample has 330,000 or so clones; approximately 74% occur once, and the top ten carry under 13%. All donors were healthy HIV-negative adults lacking recent acute infections or vaccinations. Investigators divided CD4+ cells into CD45RA+ naive and CD45RA-negative memory subsets. This clone was recorded a few times. Antigen specificity is unknown. The clonotype originates from a man younger than 40 in good health. Specimen: memory CD4+ T cells sorted from blood. The subset was: CD45RA-negative fraction.

The CDR3 reads CASSALRGVTDTQYF. The CDR3 nucleotides read TGTGCCAGCAGCGCCCTAAGGGGGGTCACAGATACGCAGTATTTT. The genes are TRBV11-2 and TRBJ2-3; D may be TRBD1 or TRBD2 (6 bases each). The length of the CDR3 is 15 residues. The germline CDR1 and CDR2 sequences are SGHAT and FQNNGV. The V and J ends lost 5 bases and 2 bases respectively, with 14 bases between them.